This is a list of T cell receptor beta chains from one sample in a study of cytomegalovirus exposure and HLA in healthy donors. Measured with immunoSEQ multiplex PCR; TCRdb has only the in-frame clones, and not every one. The sample has 250,000 to 300,000 clones; approximately 84% are singletons. The sequencing sample was made of PBMCs. The receptor set was obtained from a woman aged 40 to 49 in good health and CMV-seropositive. CDR3s include the opening cysteine and the closing phenylalanine or tryptophan. The order of the fields is V gene, J gene, clone size, D gene, CDR3 DNA, CDR3 protein. The D gene is left open where the match is weak. Clone size is shown for a subset of rows, as once, few, many or a class of expanded clone.

>TRBV7-6|TRBJ2-1|few|TRBD2
TGTGCCAGCAGCTTAGTGGGGACTAGCAGATACAATGAGCAGTTCTTC
CASSLVGTSRYNEQFF
>TRBV6-5|TRBJ2-1|-|-
TGTGCCAGCAGTTCCCTAGGGAGAGGGCGGAATGAGCAGTTCTTC
CASSSLGRGRNEQFF
>TRBV28|TRBJ2-7|few|-
TGTGCCAGCAGACTTAGCGGATCCTACGAGCAGTACTTC
CASRLSGSYEQYF
>TRBV11-2|TRBJ2-7|-|-
TGTGCCAGCAGCTTAGGGCCCTTGCAGTACTTC
CASSLGPLQYF
>TRBV14|TRBJ1-1|-|-
TGTGCCAGCAGCGAAAAGGGACAGAACACTGAAGCTTTCTTT
CASSEKGQNTEAFF
>TRBV7-9|TRBJ1-4|-|-
TGTGCCAGCAGCTTAGGAGGAAGTGAAAAACTGTTTTTT
CASSLGGSEKLFF
>TRBV4-3|TRBJ2-1|-|-
TGCGCCAGCAGCCAAGACTCTAAATCCAACAATGAGCAGTTCTTC
CASSQDSKSNNEQFF
>TRBV5-8|TRBJ1-2|-|-
TGTGCCAGCAGCTTCGGGAGCCCGTATGACTACACCTTC
CASSFGSPYDYTF
>TRBV18|TRBJ2-3|-|-
TGTGCCAGCTCGTACGACAGCGATCGAGATACGCAGTATTTT
CASSYDSDRDTQYF
>TRBV7-9|TRBJ1-5|-|TRBD1
TGTGCCAGCAGCTCAGGACAGGGAGGGCAGCCCCAGCATTTT
CASSSGQGGQPQHF
>TRBV30|TRBJ1-1|-|-
TGTGCCTGGAGTGTTACAGAAACTTTGAACACTGAAGCTTTCTTT
CAWSVTETLNTEAFF
>TRBV12-5|TRBJ2-5|-|-
TGTGCTAGCGGCGGAGGGCAGGGTGTAGCAGAGACCCAGTACTTC
CASGGGQGVAETQYF
>TRBV5-1|TRBJ2-1|-|-
TGCGCCAGCAGCTCTGCGGGTCTAAACAATGAGCAGTTCTTC
CASSSAGLNNEQFF
>TRBV5-1|TRBJ1-5|-|-
TGCGCCAGCAGCTTGGGTGGACAAGACCATCAGCCCCAGCATTTT
CASSLGGQDHQPQHF
>TRBV4-3|TRBJ1-2|-|-
TGCGCCAGCAGCCAAGCTTCACAGGGCGGTGGCTACACCTTC
CASSQASQGGGYTF
>TRBV21-1|TRBJ2-7|-|-
TGTGCCAGCACCCACTCTTGCACTAGCAGAGGTCGCGAGCAGTACTTC
CASTHSCTSRGREQYF
>TRBV7-9|TRBJ2-7|-|TRBD2
TGTGCCAGCAGCCCCAGACTAGCGGGAGTGGGGGAGCAGTACTTC
CASSPRLAGVGEQYF
>TRBV19|TRBJ1-1|-|TRBD1
TGTGCCAGTAGTAAGGGGGAAACAGGGGCTTGGGCTGAAGCTTTCTTT
CASSKGETGAWAEAFF
>TRBV28|TRBJ2-7|-|TRBD1
TGTGCCAGCAGTTCTCCAGGGGGCGCCTACGAGCAGTACTTC
CASSSPGGAYEQYF
>TRBV1|TRBJ2-7|-|-
TGCACCAGCAGCCTTTTCGACAGGGGCCGAATCTACGAGCAGTACTTC
CTSSLFDRGRIYEQYF
>TRBV7-9|TRBJ2-7|-|-
TGTGCCAGCAGCTTCCTCCTCGGGACACAAAAAGTGAAGCAGTACTTC
CASSFLLGTQKVKQYF
>TRBV30|TRBJ2-1|-|-
TGTGCCTGGTCCGGGAATGTGGATGAGCAGTTCTTC
CAWSGNVDEQFF
>TRBV6-1|TRBJ2-7|few|TRBD1
TGTGCCAGCAGTGAAGCCGGGACAGGATACCGAGAGCAGTACTTC
CASSEAGTGYREQYF
>TRBV4-1|TRBJ2-5|-|TRBD1
TGCGCCAGCAGCCAAGATGGCCCGGGACAGGGGTTGGAGACCCAGTACTTC
CASSQDGPGQGLETQYF
>TRBV5-1|TRBJ2-5|once|-
TGCGCCAGCAGCTTGACAGGGTGGGAGACCCAGTACTTC
CASSLTGWETQYF
>TRBV27|TRBJ1-5|once|TRBD1
TGTGCCAGCAGCCAGATCCAGGGGGCGACAAGGCAGCCCCAGCATTTT
CASSQIQGATRQPQHF
>TRBV9|TRBJ2-7|-|-
TGTGCCAGCAGCGTAGAGGCAGGAACCTTCTACGAGCAGTACTTC
CASSVEAGTFYEQYF
>TRBV6-1|TRBJ1-1|-|-
TGTGCCAGCAGTGCGGGAGCCATGAACACTGAAGCTTTCTTT
CASSAGAMNTEAFF
>TRBV4-2|TRBJ2-7|once|TRBD1
TGTGCCAGCAGCCAACAGGGACAGGCCATCTCCTACGAGCAGTACTTC
CASSQQGQAISYEQYF
>TRBV11-2|TRBJ1-3|-|-
TGTGCCAGCACCCCTCAGATTGGCTCTGGAAACACCATATATTTT
CASTPQIGSGNTIYF
>TRBV5-1|TRBJ1-4|-|-
TGCGCCAGCAGCTTGGGTGAGGGCAGCAGTGGGGCTAATGAAAAACTGTTTTTT
CASSLGEGSSGANEKLFF
>TRBV21-1|TRBJ2-3|few|-
TGTGCCAGCAGCACCGACTGCGCGGGAGTGGGAGATACGCAGTATTTT
CASSTDCAGVGDTQYF
>TRBV7-6|TRBJ2-7|-|TRBD1
TGTGCCAGCAGCCCCAGGACAGGCCCTGGTGGCGAGCAGTACTTC
CASSPRTGPGGEQYF
>TRBV10-3|TRBJ1-2|-|-
TGTGCCATCAGTTTACAGGGCGATCTCAGTGGGGGCTACACCTTC
CAISLQGDLSGGYTF
>TRBV4-2|TRBJ2-4|-|TRBD2
TGTGCCAGCAGCTCAGCCGGGACTAGCGAAAACATTCAGTACTTC
CASSSAGTSENIQYF
>TRBV5-4|TRBJ2-7|-|-
TGTGCCAGCAGCTATGGTGGAGGCAGGAGCTCCTACGGGCAGTACTTC
CASSYGGGRSSYGQYF
>TRBV5-6|TRBJ2-1|few|TRBD1
TGTGCCAGCAGCTTCACCGGGACAGGGGGGTATGTCTCCCAGTTCTTC
CASSFTGTGGYVSQFF
>TRBV7-9|TRBJ2-7|few|-
TGTGCCAGCAGCTTCAGTCTCTACGAGCAGTACTTC
CASSFSLYEQYF
>TRBV19|TRBJ1-2|-|TRBD1
TGTGCCAGTAGTTCGCCGGGACAGGCCCTCTATGGCTACACCTTC
CASSSPGQALYGYTF
>TRBV13|TRBJ2-2|-|-
TGTGCCAGCAGCTTTAGCGGGAACACCGGGGAGCTGTTTTTT
CASSFSGNTGELFF
>TRBV5-4|TRBJ2-7|-|TRBD2
TGTGCCAGCAGCTTGGCAAGCGGGAGAGACGGCGAGCAGTACTTC
CASSLASGRDGEQYF
>TRBV4-1|TRBJ1-3|-|-
TGCGCCAGCAGCCCCCAGGAGGTCGGCGTCTCTGGAAACACCATATATTTT
CASSPQEVGVSGNTIYF
>TRBV4-1|TRBJ2-5|-|TRBD1
TGCGCCAGCAGCCAAGATGGGACAGAGAAAGAGACCCAGTACTTC
CASSQDGTEKETQYF
>TRBV19|TRBJ2-3|-|TRBD1
TGTGCCACCCGACAGGGGTTTGCAGATACGCAGTATTTT
CATRQGFADTQYF
>TRBV21-1|TRBJ2-7|few|-
TGTGCCAGCAATACGACTCACGGCTACGAGCAGTACTTC
CASNTTHGYEQYF
>TRBV2|TRBJ1-2|-|-
TGTGCCAGCAGTGGGCGAGGGGAGGTTGGCTACACCTTC
CASSGRGEVGYTF
>TRBV19|TRBJ2-1|-|TRBD2
TGTGCCAGTAGCCCACTAGCGACTCCCTACAATGAGCAGTTCTTC
CASSPLATPYNEQFF
>TRBV6-1|TRBJ1-3|once|-
TGTGCCAGCAGAATGACAGGAGACTCTGGAAACACCATATATTTT
CASRMTGDSGNTIYF
>TRBV18|TRBJ1-3|-|-
TGTGCCAGCTCACCTGAGGCCTCGAGCTCTGGAAACACCATATATTTT
CASSPEASSSGNTIYF
>TRBV7-8|TRBJ2-2|-|TRBD2
TGTGCCAGCACCGTATTAGGACTAGCGGGAGAGTGGTCCACCGGGGAGCTGTTTTTT
CASTVLGLAGEWSTGELFF
>TRBV6-5|TRBJ1-2|-|-
TGTGCCAGCAGTTACTTACAGAACTATGGCTACACCTTC
CASSYLQNYGYTF
>TRBV9|TRBJ1-2|-|-
TGTGCCAGCAGCGTAGAAGGCGGGAACTATGGCTACACCTTC
CASSVEGGNYGYTF
>TRBV11-3|TRBJ1-1|-|TRBD1
TGTGCCAGCAGCCGAAGGGGACAGCCGAACACTGAAGCTTTCTTT
CASSRRGQPNTEAFF
>TRBV5-4|TRBJ1-1|-|TRBD1
TGTGCCAGCAGCTGGGACAGGGCGGTCACTGAAGCTTTCTTT
CASSWDRAVTEAFF